This TCR beta chain was sequenced for a study of T cell responses to AZD1222 COVID-19 vaccine. Libraries were prepared by immunoSEQ multiplex PCR; TCRdb keeps only in-frame clonotypes and omits some of them. The sample lists 95,000 to 110,000 clones; more than 75% were seen once. General study results and limits: Spike was spanned by vaccine-associated CD4 TCRs, with dominance at 160-218 and 743-854. Only five or six AZD1222 recipients tested seropositive at baseline. Possibly, clonal diversity was underestimated; donors were largely white British and included more females. Spike-specific TCR repertoires showed rising breadth and depth after two AZD1222 doses.

Regarding this clone: Its antigen is not known.

This CDR3 comprises 17 residues. Germline loops: CDR1 MNHEY, CDR2 SVGEGT. Trimming cost V 2 bases and J 1 base, with 17 bases left between them. This chain uses TRBV6-2 or TRBV6-3 with TRBJ1-1; D perhaps matches TRBD1 (6 bases). The sample was peripheral blood, taken 28 days after the second dose of the MenACWY control vaccine. The sequence was collected from an adult who received the MenACWY meningococcal vaccine as a control. Here the CDR3 reads CASSYDPRGGGNTEAFF. Here the CDR3 DNA reads TGTGCCAGCAGTTACGACCCGCGTGGAGGGGGGAACACTGAAGCTTTCTTT.